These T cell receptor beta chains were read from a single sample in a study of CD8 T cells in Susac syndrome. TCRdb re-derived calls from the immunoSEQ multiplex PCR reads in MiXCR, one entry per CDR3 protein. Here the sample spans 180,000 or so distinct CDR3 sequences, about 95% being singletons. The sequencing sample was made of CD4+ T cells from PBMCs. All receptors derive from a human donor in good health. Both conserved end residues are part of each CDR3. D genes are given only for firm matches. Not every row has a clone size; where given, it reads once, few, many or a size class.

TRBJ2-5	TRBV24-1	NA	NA	CATSDPGGLEETQYF	TGTGCCACCAGTGATCCCGGGGGGCTTGAAGAGACCCAGTACTTC
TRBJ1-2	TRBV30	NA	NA	CAWSSGTLLWGYTF	TGTGCCTGGAGTTCAGGGACGTTGTTGTGGGGCTACACCTTC
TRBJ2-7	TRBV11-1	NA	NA	CASSLSGQPYEQYF	TGTGCCAGCAGCTTATCCGGGCAACCCTACGAGCAGTACTTC
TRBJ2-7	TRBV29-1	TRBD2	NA	CSVWTSGAYEQYF	TGCAGCGTCTGGACTAGCGGAGCCTACGAGCAGTACTTC
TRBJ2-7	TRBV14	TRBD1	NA	CASSRIDRGYEQYF	TGTGCCAGCAGCCGAATAGACAGGGGCTACGAGCAGTACTTC
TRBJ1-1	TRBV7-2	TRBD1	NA	CASSVDRGSTEAFF	TGTGCCAGCAGCGTAGACAGGGGAAGCACTGAAGCTTTCTTT
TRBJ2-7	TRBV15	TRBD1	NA	CATSRTGTAYEQYF	TGTGCCACCAGCCGGACCGGGACAGCGTACGAGCAGTACTTC
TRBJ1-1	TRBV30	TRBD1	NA	CAWSATGGNTEAFF	TGTGCCTGGAGTGCGACAGGGGGGAACACTGAAGCTTTCTTT
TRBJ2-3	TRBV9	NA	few	CASSGGSTDTQYF	TGTGCCAGCTCTGGGGGGAGCACAGATACGCAGTATTTT
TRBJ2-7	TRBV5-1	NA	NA	CASSLPGDYEQYF	TGCGCCAGCAGCTTGCCGGGGGACTACGAGCAGTACTTC
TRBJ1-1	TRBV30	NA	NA	CAWTRGGTNTEAFF	TGTGCCTGGACCAGAGGAGGGACGAACACTGAAGCTTTCTTT
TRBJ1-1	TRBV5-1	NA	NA	CASSLASGATEAFF	TGCGCCAGCAGCTTGGCCTCAGGGGCCACCGAAGCTTTCTTT
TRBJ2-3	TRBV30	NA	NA	CAWSVVPDTQYF	TGTGCCTGGAGTGTTGTCCCGGATACGCAGTATTTT
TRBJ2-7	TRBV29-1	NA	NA	CSVDPMTTYEQYF	TGCAGCGTCGACCCCATGACTACCTACGAGCAGTACTTC
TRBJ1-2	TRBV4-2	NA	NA	CASSQNSLDGYTF	TGTGCCAGCAGCCAAAATAGCCTCGATGGCTACACCTTC
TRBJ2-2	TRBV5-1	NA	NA	CASSRNREGELFF	TGCGCCAGCAGCAGAAACAGGGAAGGGGAGCTGTTTTTT
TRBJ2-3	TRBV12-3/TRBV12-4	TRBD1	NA	CASNIGGASTDTQYF	TGTGCCAGCAACATAGGGGGCGCAAGCACAGATACGCAGTATTTT
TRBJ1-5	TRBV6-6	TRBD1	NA	CASSNTGTGIEPQHF	TGTGCCAGCAGCAACACCGGGACAGGGATTGAGCCCCAGCATTTT
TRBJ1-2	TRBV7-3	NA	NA	CASSRLTWGYTF	TGTGCCAGCAGCCGATTAACATGGGGCTACACCTTC
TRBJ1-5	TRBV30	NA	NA	CAWSPSGAVSQPQHF	TGTGCCTGGAGTCCCTCGGGGGCGGTAAGTCAGCCCCAGCATTTT
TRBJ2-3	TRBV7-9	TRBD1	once	CASRTNRGRSSTDTQYF	TGTGCCAGCAGGACAAACAGGGGGCGAAGCTCCACAGATACGCAGTATTTT
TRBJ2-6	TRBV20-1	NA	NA	CSARARDAAGANVLTF	TGCAGTGCTAGAGCCCGCGACGCCGCTGGGGCCAACGTCCTGACTTTC
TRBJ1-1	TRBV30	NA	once	CAWTWGRLNTEAFF	TGTGCCTGGACATGGGGCAGGCTGAACACTGAAGCTTTCTTT
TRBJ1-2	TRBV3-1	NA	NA	CASSPTGQYGYTF	TGTGCCAGCAGCCCCACAGGACAATATGGCTACACCTTC
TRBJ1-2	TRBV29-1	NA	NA	CSVVVGGHYGYTF	TGCAGCGTTGTAGTCGGGGGACACTATGGCTACACCTTC
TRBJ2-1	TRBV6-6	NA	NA	CASSSADTNNEQFF	TGTGCCAGCAGTTCCGCGGACACGAACAATGAGCAGTTCTTC
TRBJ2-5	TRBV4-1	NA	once	CASSQGANQETQYF	TGCGCCAGCAGCCAAGGGGCCAACCAAGAGACCCAGTACTTC
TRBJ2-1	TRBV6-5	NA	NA	CASSTPAQAAVWNEQFF	TGTGCCAGCAGTACTCCCGCACAGGCAGCGGTGTGGAATGAGCAGTTCTTC